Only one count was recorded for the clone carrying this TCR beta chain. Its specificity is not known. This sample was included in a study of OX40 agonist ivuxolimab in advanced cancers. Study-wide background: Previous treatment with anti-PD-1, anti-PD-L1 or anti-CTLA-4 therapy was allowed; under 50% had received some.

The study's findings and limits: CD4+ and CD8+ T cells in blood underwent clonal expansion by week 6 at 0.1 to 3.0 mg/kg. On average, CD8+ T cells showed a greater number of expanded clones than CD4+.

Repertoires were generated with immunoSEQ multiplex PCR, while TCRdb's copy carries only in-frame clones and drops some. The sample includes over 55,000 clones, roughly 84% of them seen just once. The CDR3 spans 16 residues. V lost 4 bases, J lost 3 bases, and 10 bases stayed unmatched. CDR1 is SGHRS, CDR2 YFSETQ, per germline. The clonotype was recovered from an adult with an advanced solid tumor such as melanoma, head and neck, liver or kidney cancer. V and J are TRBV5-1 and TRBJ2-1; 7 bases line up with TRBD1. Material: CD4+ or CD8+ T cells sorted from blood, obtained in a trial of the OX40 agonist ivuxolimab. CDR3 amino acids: CASSTARDSFYNEQFF. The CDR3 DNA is TGCGCCAGCAGCACCGCCCGGGACAGTTTCTACAATGAGCAGTTCTTC.